The T cell receptor (beta chain) described here comes from a study of control samples from healthy donors and cancer patients. This clone was picked up one time. This sample also contains other DNA sequences that code for the same CDR3. TCRdb keeps only in-frame clones here, not all; method: immunoSEQ multiplex PCR. The table shows around 120,000 clones, with over 90% occurring only once. Germline V gene sequence: CDR1 SEHNR, CDR2 FQNEAQ (reference sequence). The CDR3 contains 12 residues. V lost 4 bases and J lost 6, with 8 bases in between. V gene TRBV7-9 combines with J gene TRBJ2-3; no definite D call. The receptor's source is a man aged 25-45 years in good health. Sequencing was carried out using blood. CDR3 DNA: TGTGCCAGCAGCTCCGGTGGGGATACGCAGTATTTT. Amino acids: CASSSGGDTQYF.